The rows below give T cell receptor beta chains drawn from one sample of a study of blood T cells in healthy people across ages. In TCRdb, the 5' RACE reads were re-called with MiXCR into one record per CDR3 protein. The sample shows about 1.8 million distinct CDR3 sequences, about 50% of them seen only once. The sequencing input was blood. The receptors come from a woman in her forties in good health. Each CDR3 is given with its conserved first and last residue.

length	V	J	CDR3
14	TRBV12-3/TRBV12-4	TRBJ2-5	CASSSGPAGETQYF
14	TRBV7-2	TRBJ1-5	CASSPRRGDQPQHF
14	TRBV5-6	TRBJ2-5	CASSSGTAVKTQYF
11	TRBV6-1	TRBJ2-7	CASTERDEQYF
16	TRBV5-1	TRBJ2-5	CASSRTRRDSEETQYF
11	TRBV29-1	TRBJ1-2	CSVDPTDGYTF
16	TRBV6-2/TRBV6-3	TRBJ1-1	CASRDHLGTGNTEAFF
14	TRBV4-3	TRBJ2-7	CASSQGRISYEQYF
11	TRBV20-1	TRBJ2-5	CSAIIQETQYF
16	TRBV7-8	TRBJ1-4	CASSQSPGRTNEKLFF
12	TRBV5-5	TRBJ1-1	CASAAGGSEAFF
16	TRBV11-2	TRBJ2-7	CASSSLGQGMAYEQYF
14	TRBV10-3	TRBJ2-1	CAISVWAGGNEQFF
14	TRBV2	TRBJ1-5	CANSRGLGNQPQHF
15	TRBV29-1	TRBJ2-3	CSANGRGLRTDTQYF
13	TRBV20-1	TRBJ2-7	CSAPGQGMYEQYF
13	TRBV27	TRBJ2-7	CASSPGFTYEQYF
15	TRBV6-6	TRBJ2-3	CASTPPGANTDTQYF
17	TRBV5-1	TRBJ2-3	CASSLEPLAGETDTQYF
11	TRBV6-6	TRBJ2-4	CASRTAWEQYF
16	TRBV6-5	TRBJ2-3	CASSPGPLRRTDTQYF
14	TRBV11-2	TRBJ2-1	CASSSSMTGYEQFF
16	TRBV27	TRBJ1-2	CASTKSGTGDNYGYTF
15	TRBV28	TRBJ1-6	CASSWQGKPNSPLHF
18	TRBV2	TRBJ2-1	CASTGTSGGHSSYNEQFF
14	TRBV4-1	TRBJ2-1	CASSQMDGYNEQFF
13	TRBV27	TRBJ2-7	CASRSTGAYEQYF
17	TRBV20-1	TRBJ2-1	CSAISHPVAGMYNEQFF
16	TRBV18	TRBJ1-3	CASSPFDRAAGNTIYF
13	TRBV6-6	TRBJ2-5	CASRPGTEKTQYF
13	TRBV7-9	TRBJ2-7	CASNTGGFAEQYF
16	TRBV12-3/TRBV12-4	TRBJ1-2	CASSLGGNRGVYGYTF
16	TRBV7-9	TRBJ2-1	CASRAWSQSSYNEQFF
15	TRBV20-1	TRBJ2-5	CSARELAGGRGTQYF
14	TRBV20-1	TRBJ1-5	CSASGPATDQPQHF
16	TRBV7-2	TRBJ2-3	CASSLLRQTSTDTQYF
17	TRBV7-9	TRBJ2-5	CASSFPLLGAHQETQYF
16	TRBV28	TRBJ1-5	CASSLGSRGSYQPQHF
16	TRBV27	TRBJ2-5	CASSLLGTPTQETQYF
13	TRBV29-1	TRBJ2-4	CSVEDGGRNIQYF
15	TRBV6-5	TRBJ1-5	CASSPYPGSNQPQHF
16	TRBV6-2/TRBV6-3	TRBJ1-5	CASSQRTLRGNQPQHF
16	TRBV7-2	NA	CASSLPLAGLQETQYF
15	TRBV6-5	TRBJ1-1	CASSYGGELNTEAFF
14	TRBV20-1	TRBJ2-1	CSAKRGVPPNEQFF
12	TRBV4-2	TRBJ1-2	CASSQDLSGYTF
17	TRBV24-1	TRBJ2-1	CATSDRGGGGSYNEQFF
14	TRBV7-8	TRBJ2-5	CASSLTNRVETQYF
14	TRBV7-2	TRBJ2-7	CASTTFGGVYEQYF
13	TRBV12-3/TRBV12-4	TRBJ2-7	CASRTALNYEQYF
16	TRBV29-1	TRBJ2-7	CSVEDGVRGGSYEQYF